One sample yielded the 23 T cell receptor beta chains listed below, sequenced in a study of blood T cells in healthy people across ages. Next came a second PCR, run for about 7 to 12 cycles, which used a sample-barcoded 5' primer along with a J-beta primer mix. TCRdb analysed the 5' RACE reads with MiXCR anew, one entry per CDR3 protein. The table has more than 800,000 distinct CDR3 sequences, more than 40% seen once. Input material: blood. Receptors were obtained from a woman aged 55-75 years in good health.

The chain couples TRBV29-1 to TRBJ1-5; D may be TRBD1 (6 bases). CDR3 length: 12 residues. Germline V gene data show CDR1 as SQVTM and CDR2 as ANQGSEA. V was pared by 4 bases and J by 5 bases, with 9 bases between. The CDR3 DNA follows: TGCAGCGTTGGTTCAGGGGATCAGCCCCAGCATTTT. Amino acids: CSVGSGDQPQHF.

The chain links TRBV29-1 to TRBJ1-1; D is undetermined. Per the germline V gene, CDR1 is SQVTM and CDR2 is ANQGSEA. Trimming pared 7 bases from V and 4 bases from J, leaving 10 bases between. The CDR3 is 11 residues long. The CDR3 DNA reads as TGCAGCGGGAGACACCTCACTGAAGCTTTCTTT. Translated, it gives CSGRHLTEAFF.

This rearrangement joins TRBV20-1 to TRBJ1-2, with TRBD1 identical over 7 bases. CDR3 size: 15 residues. Looked up from germline, CDR1 is DFQATT and CDR2 is SNEGSKA (reference sequence). V lost 1 base and J lost 7; bases outside the gene matches: 12. CDR3 region: CSARGEGGVPGGYTF. The CDR3 DNA follows: TGCAGTGCTAGAGGGGAAGGGGGCGTCCCAGGTGGCTACACCTTC.

Many counts were recorded for this clonotype. The gene calls are TRBV29-1 and TRBJ2-7; D might be TRBD1 (6 bases). This CDR3 spans 12 amino acids. V dropped 4 bases and J dropped 1 base, with 8 bases sitting between them. Germline V CDR1 and CDR2: SQVTM, ANQGSEA. This CDR3 reads CSVAQGSYEQYF. CDR3 nucleotide sequence: TGCAGCGTTGCACAGGGTTCCTACGAGCAGTACTTC.

This clonotype showed up just a few times. The V gene is TRBV2, the J gene TRBJ2-3; D is possibly TRBD1 or TRBD2 (5 bases each). Trimming shortened V by 5 bases and J by 1 base, and 13 bases separated the two germline ends. Germline loops: CDR1 SNHLY, CDR2 FYNNEI. The CDR3 extends over 15 amino acids. In nucleotides, the CDR3 is TGTGCCAGCAGTCAGGGAGTTGGGGGCACAGATACGCAGTATTTT. It translates to CASSQGVGGTDTQYF.

The chain recombines TRBV3-1 with TRBJ2-1; 9 nucleotides agree with TRBD1. CDR1 is LGHDT and CDR2 is YNNKEL in the germline V gene (reference sequence). The CDR3 sequence is 13 residues long. J lost 15 bases, V lost 1 base, and 7 bases had no gene match. CDR3: CASSQGPGQGMFF. The DNA for the CDR3 is TGTGCCAGCAGCCAAGGCCCGGGACAGGGAATGTTCTTC.

Regarding this clonotype: One end of the junction fails to match germline, which may point to a read error. J is TRBJ2-4 and V is TRBV28; unclear D gene. The CDR3 length is 12 residues. Germline lookup yields CDR1 MDHEN and CDR2 SYDVKM. CDR3 nucleotides: TGTGCCACCACCCCACACAAAAACATTCAGTATTTC. This translates into CATTPHKNIQYF.

The chain has TRBV4-1 and TRBJ2-5, with TRBD2 matching over 8 bases. Germline CDR1 and CDR2: MGHRA and YSYEKL. J lost 4 bases, V lost 5 bases, and 3 bases had no gene match. The CDR3 has 13 amino acids. The CDR3 protein is CASSTRGVETQYF. CDR3 nucleotides: TGCGCCAGCAGCACGCGGGGGGTAGAGACCCAGTACTTC.

The chain couples TRBV20-1 to TRBJ2-1, with TRBD2 as a possible D gene (6 bases). The ends were cut back, 4 bases at V and 0 bases at J, with 13 bases in the middle. Germline loops: CDR1 DFQATT, CDR2 SNEGSKA (reference sequence). This CDR3 contains 15 residues. DNA of the CDR3: TGCAGTGCTAATGGGGCGGGAAGCTCCTACAATGAGCAGTTCTTC. It codes for CSANGAGSSYNEQFF.

This chain uses TRBV11-2 with TRBJ2-7, with D hard to call. V was pared by 5 bases and J by 1 base, with 24 bases between. Germline loops: CDR1 SGHAT, CDR2 FQNNGV. This CDR3 region has 18 residues. This CDR3 reads CASSPHLWDTAASYEQYF. In DNA, the CDR3 is TGTGCCAGCAGCCCGCATCTTTGGGATACAGCAGCATCCTACGAGCAGTACTTC.

The V call is TRBV6-5, the J call TRBJ2-7, with D perhaps being TRBD1 or TRBD2 (5 bases each). Trimming pared 6 bases from V and 7 bases from J, leaving 22 bases between. The CDR3 extends over 15 amino acids. Germline values: CDR1 MNHEY, CDR2 SVGAGI. CDR3 DNA sequence: TGTGCCAGCAGCCTTAACTGGGGACCCTACAATGAGCAGTACTTC. As protein: CASSLNWGPYNEQYF.

The V call is TRBV19, the J call TRBJ1-2; D not resolved. V dropped 0 bases and J dropped 3 bases, with 11 bases sitting between them. The CDR3 length is 15 residues. Germline CDR1 reads LNHDA; CDR2 reads SQIVND (reference sequence). CDR3 loop: CASSIDLDGDYGYTF. CDR3 sequence (DNA): TGTGCCAGTAGTATAGACCTAGACGGAGACTATGGCTACACCTTC.

The chain uses TRBV5-1 and TRBJ2-1; either TRBD1 or TRBD2 may fit D (5 bases each). Germline CDR1 is SGHRS and CDR2 is YFSETQ. The CDR3 consists of 14 residues. Trimming took off 0 bases at V and 6 bases at J, with 10 bases between the two ends. In nucleotides, the CDR3 is TGCGCCAGCAGCTTGGTGGGGGTGCTCAATGAGCAGTTCTTC. Its protein product is CASSLVGVLNEQFF. The entire variable domain, with the rest obtained from reference TRBV5-1 and TRBJ2-1, is as follows: KAGVTQTPRYLIKTRGQQVTLSCSPISGHRSVSWYQQTPGQGLQFLFEYFSETQRNKGNFPGRFSGRQFSNSRSEMNVSTLELGDSALYLCASSLVGVLNEQFFGPGTRLTVL.

This clonotype was observed a handful of times. The chain combines TRBV6-2 or TRBV6-3 with TRBJ2-5, with TRBD1 matching 7 bases. Germline CDR1 MNHEY, CDR2 SVGEGT. V was clipped by 6 bases and J by 2 bases; unmatched bases: 6. This CDR3 has 14 amino acids. The CDR3: CASRARGQQETQYF. CDR3 DNA sequence: TGTGCCAGCAGAGCGAGGGGGCAACAAGAGACCCAGTACTTC.

This clonotype was detected a few times. The chain has TRBV20-1 and TRBJ2-7; TRBD1 agrees at 7 bases. Germline CDR1 and CDR2: DFQATT and SNEGSKA (reference sequence). CDR3 length equals 15 residues. V was clipped by 0 bases and J by 0 bases; unmatched bases: 5. The CDR3 loop reads CSARDADRPSYEQYF. CDR3 DNA sequence: TGCAGTGCTAGAGATGCGGACAGGCCCTCCTACGAGCAGTACTTC.

This chain links TRBV29-1 with TRBJ2-1, with 10 bases fitting TRBD2. Per germline, CDR1 SQVTM and CDR2 ANQGSEA. V lost 4 bases, J lost 5 bases, and 5 bases stayed unmatched. The CDR3 length is 14 residues. CDR3 DNA sequence: TGCAGCGTTGGGGTTGGGACTAGCGACAATGAGCAGTTCTTC. Its protein is CSVGVGTSDNEQFF.

In this sample, this clonotype turned up a few times. This chain links TRBV5-1 with TRBJ1-4; TRBD1 might be the D (5 bases). This CDR3 region has 15 residues. Germline CDR1 and CDR2: SGHRS and YFSETQ. Trimming removed 2 bases at V and 4 bases at J, with 12 bases between. The CDR3 coding sequence is TGCGCCAGCAGCTTATCCGGGACGTATAATGAAAAACTGTTTTTT. Protein sequence: CASSLSGTYNEKLFF.

Concerning this clonotype itself: This may arise from a read error, as a much more abundant clone is one base away. The chain couples TRBV20-1 to TRBJ2-7, with 7 positions matching TRBD2. The better agreement between TRBJ2-5 and the DNA end casts doubt on the J call. The CDR3 is 15 amino acids. From germline, CDR1 is DFQATT and CDR2 SNEGSKA (reference sequence). CDR3 nucleotides: TGCAGTGCTAGAGATCCGACGGGAGGACAAGAGACCCAGTACTTC. Its translation: CSARDPTGGQETQYF.

This clonotype has a handful of counts. This chain uses TRBV6-5 with TRBJ1-6; D uncertain. The germline V gene encodes CDR1 MNHEY and CDR2 SVGAGI. The CDR3 contains 12 residues. Trimming removed 2 bases from V and 9 bases from J, with 5 bases in between. The CDR3 region has the DNA TGTGCCAGCAGTTACGACCGTTCACCCCTCCACTTT. Protein product: CASSYDRSPLHF.

The sample holds a few counts of this clonotype. The rearrangement joins TRBV4-1 to TRBJ2-7, with D unresolved. Germline loops: CDR1 MGHRA, CDR2 YSYEKL. This CDR3 region has 16 residues. Trimming removed 0 bases from V and 2 bases from J, with 14 bases in between. The CDR3 spells CASSQDLVLTTYEQYF. The CDR3 DNA follows: TGCGCCAGCAGCCAAGATTTAGTGCTTACGACCTACGAGCAGTACTTC.

This clonotype showed up many times. The J gene is TRBJ2-7, the V gene TRBV20-1; 11 bases line up with TRBD1. CDR3 size: 15 residues. V dropped 2 bases and J dropped 2; count of bases not matched to a gene: 5. Germline lookup yields CDR1 DFQATT and CDR2 SNEGSKA (reference sequence). CDR3 bases: TGCAGTGCTAGAAGGGCGGACAGGGGGCCCTACGAGCAGTACTTC. This sequence encodes CSARRADRGPYEQYF.

The genes are TRBV27 and TRBJ2-7; D might be TRBD2 (5 bases). The closer fit of TRBJ2-5 to the DNA end suggests the J call may be wrong. CDR1 is MNHEY, CDR2 SMNVEV, per germline (reference sequence). This CDR3 comprises 15 residues. Here the CDR3 reads CASSPHLEVEETQYF. Here the CDR3 DNA reads TGTGCCAGCAGTCCCCACTTGGAGGTTGAAGAGACCCAGTACTTC.

In its sample, this clonotype was seen many times. The chain recombines TRBV11-1 with TRBJ2-5; tentative D call: TRBD2 (5 bases). Germline assignment: CDR1 SGHAT and CDR2 FQDESV (reference sequence). The V gene lost 1 base and the J gene lost 2 bases, with 8 bases spanning the gap. The CDR3 length is 14 residues. The CDR3 loop is CASSLGLAQETQYF. The CDR3 bases are TGTGCCAGCAGCTTAGGTCTAGCACAAGAGACCCAGTACTTC. Full variable domain (outside the CDR3, taken from reference TRBV11-1 and TRBJ2-5): EAEVAQSPRYKITEKSQAVAFWCDPISGHATLYWYRQILGQGPELLVQFQDESVVDDSQLPKDRFSAERLKGVDSTLKIQPAELGDSAMYLCASSLGLAQETQYFGPGTRLLVL.